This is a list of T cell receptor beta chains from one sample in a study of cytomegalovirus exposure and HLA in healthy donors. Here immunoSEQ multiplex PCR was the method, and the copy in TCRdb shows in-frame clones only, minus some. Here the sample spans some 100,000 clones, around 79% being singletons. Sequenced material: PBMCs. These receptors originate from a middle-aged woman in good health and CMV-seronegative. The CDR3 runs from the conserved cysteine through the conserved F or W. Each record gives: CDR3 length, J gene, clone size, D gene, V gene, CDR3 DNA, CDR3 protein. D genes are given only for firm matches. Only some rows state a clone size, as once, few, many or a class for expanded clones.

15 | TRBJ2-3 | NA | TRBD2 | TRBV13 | TGTGCCAGCAGCCCCGTAGCGGGAGGCACAGATACGCAGTATTTT | CASSPVAGGTDTQYF
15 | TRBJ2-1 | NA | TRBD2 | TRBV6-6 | TGTGCCAGCATCCTAAGCGGGATGGCCTACAATGAGCAGTTCTTC | CASILSGMAYNEQFF
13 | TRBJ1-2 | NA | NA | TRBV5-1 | TGCGCCAGCAGCTTAGACAAGAGCTATGGCTACACCTTC | CASSLDKSYGYTF
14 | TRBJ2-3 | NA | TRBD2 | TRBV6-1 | TGTGCCAGCATAGATCGGGGGGGCGCAGATACGCAGTATTTT | CASIDRGGADTQYF
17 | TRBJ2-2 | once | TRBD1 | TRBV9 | TGTGCCAGCAGCGTAGCCGTGAGGGGGCGCGACACCGGGGAGCTGTTTTTT | CASSVAVRGRDTGELFF
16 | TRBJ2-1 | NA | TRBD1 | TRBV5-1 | TGCGCCAGCAGCTTGGAGGGACAGGGCTCTATAGATGAGCAGTTCTTC | CASSLEGQGSIDEQFF
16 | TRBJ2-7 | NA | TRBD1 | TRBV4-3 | TGCGCCAGCAGCCAAGCCGCCGACAGGGAAATCTACGAGCAGTACTTC | CASSQAADREIYEQYF
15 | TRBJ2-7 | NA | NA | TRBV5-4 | TGTGCCAGCAGCTTGGACAGGGCTCCTTCCTACGAGCAGTACTTC | CASSLDRAPSYEQYF
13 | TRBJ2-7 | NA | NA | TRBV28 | TGTGCCAGCAGTTTATATTCCGGTCGCGAGCAGTACTTC | CASSLYSGREQYF
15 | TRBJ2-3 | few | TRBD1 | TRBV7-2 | TGTGCCAGCAGCTTAGGGGACAGGGACCCAGATACGCAGTATTTT | CASSLGDRDPDTQYF
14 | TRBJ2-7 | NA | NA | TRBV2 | TGTGCCAGCAGTGAAAGGGTGGGGCAGAACGAGCAGTACTTC | CASSERVGQNEQYF
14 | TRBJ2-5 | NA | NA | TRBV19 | TGTGCCAGTAGTAGTCTGCGGGACGAAGAGACCCAGTACTTC | CASSSLRDEETQYF
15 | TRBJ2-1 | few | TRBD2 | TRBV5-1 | TGCGCCAGCAGTCAGCGGGAGGGCCACTACAATGAGCAGTTCTTC | CASSQREGHYNEQFF
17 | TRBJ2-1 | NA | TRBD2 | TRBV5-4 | TGTGCCAGCAGCCCTGGACTAGACCGTACTACTTACAATGAGCAGTTCTTC | CASSPGLDRTTYNEQFF
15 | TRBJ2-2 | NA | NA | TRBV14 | TGTGCCAGCAGCCAGCAACTAGCGAACACCGGGGAGCTGTTTTTT | CASSQQLANTGELFF
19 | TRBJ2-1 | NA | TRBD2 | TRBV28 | TGTGCCAGCAGTTTCTGGGGGACCGGGACTAGCGTCTCCTACAATGAGCAGTTCTTC | CASSFWGTGTSVSYNEQFF
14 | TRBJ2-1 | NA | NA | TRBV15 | TGTGCCACCAGCATCCAGGACTCCTACAATGAGCAGTTCTTC | CATSIQDSYNEQFF
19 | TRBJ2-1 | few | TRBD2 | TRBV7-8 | TGTGCCAGCAGCTTTCCGCCAGGACTAGCGGGAGGGCCGGAGAATGAGCAGTTCTTC | CASSFPPGLAGGPENEQFF
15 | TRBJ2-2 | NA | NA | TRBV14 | TGTGCCAGCAGCCAGTCGGGACTCAACACCGGGGAGCTGTTTTTT | CASSQSGLNTGELFF
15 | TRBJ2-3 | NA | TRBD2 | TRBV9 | TGTGCCAGCAGCGCAGCCGGGACTAGCGCAGATACGCAGTATTTT | CASSAAGTSADTQYF
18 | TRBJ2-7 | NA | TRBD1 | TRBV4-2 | TGTGCCAGCAGCCAAGATTACCCGGGACAGGGGCTCTCCTACGAGCAGTACTTC | CASSQDYPGQGLSYEQYF
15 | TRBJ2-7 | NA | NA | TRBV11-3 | TGTGCCAGCAGCTTACGTTCCGGCAGGGGCTACGAGCAGTACTTC | CASSLRSGRGYEQYF
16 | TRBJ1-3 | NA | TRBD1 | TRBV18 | TGTGCCAGCTCAAATGGGACAGTAAGCTCTGGAAACACCATATATTTT | CASSNGTVSSGNTIYF
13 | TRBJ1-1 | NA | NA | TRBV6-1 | TGTGCCAGCAGTCGGACACGGAACACTGAAGCTTTCTTT | CASSRTRNTEAFF
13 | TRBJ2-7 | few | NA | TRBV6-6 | TGTGCCAGCACATACACTAGCCCCTACGAGCAGTACTTC | CASTYTSPYEQYF
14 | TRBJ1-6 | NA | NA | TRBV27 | TGTGCCAGCAGTCTCGTGGGCTTAAATTCACCCCTCCACTTT | CASSLVGLNSPLHF
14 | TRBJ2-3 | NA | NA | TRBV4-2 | TGTGCCAGCAGCCAAGTGGAGAGCACAGATACGCAGTATTTT | CASSQVESTDTQYF
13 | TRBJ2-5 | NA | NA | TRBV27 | TGTGCCAGCAGTTTTAAGGGGATGCAGACCCAGTACTTC | CASSFKGMQTQYF
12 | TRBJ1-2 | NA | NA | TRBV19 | TGTGCCAGTAGTGCCAGGAACTATGGCTACACCTTC | CASSARNYGYTF
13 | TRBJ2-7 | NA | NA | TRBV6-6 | TGTGCCAGCGTAGCAGGGAACTCCTACGAGCAGTACTTC | CASVAGNSYEQYF
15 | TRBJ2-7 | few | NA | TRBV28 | TGTGCCAGCAGACCCATAGCGCTACTGGGCTACGAGCAGTACTTC | CASRPIALLGYEQYF
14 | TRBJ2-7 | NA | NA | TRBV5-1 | TGCGCCAGCAGCTTGACGACGGGTGCCTACGAGCAGTACTTC | CASSLTTGAYEQYF
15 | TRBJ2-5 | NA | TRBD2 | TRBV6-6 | TGTGCCAGCAGCAAGAGCGGGAGGCCTCAAGAGACCCAGTACTTC | CASSKSGRPQETQYF
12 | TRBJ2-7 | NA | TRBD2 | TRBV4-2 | TGTGCCAGCAGCCGGGTGGGGGGGGAGCAGTACTTC | CASSRVGGEQYF
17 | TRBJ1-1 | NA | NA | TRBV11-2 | TGTGCCAGCAGCTTAGGGCCTGGGGGGATTAAGTTGGGGGAAGCTTTCTTT | CASSLGPGGIKLGEAFF
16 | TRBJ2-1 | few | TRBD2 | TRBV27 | TGTGCCAGCAGTTTAAGTGGCGGGAGTTTATACAATGAGCAGTTCTTC | CASSLSGGSLYNEQFF
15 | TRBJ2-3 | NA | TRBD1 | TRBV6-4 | TGTGCCAGCAGTGACGGGACAGGGCACACAGATACGCAGTATTTT | CASSDGTGHTDTQYF
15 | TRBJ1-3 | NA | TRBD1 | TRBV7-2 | TGTGCCAGCAGCCCGGACAGGGGCTGGGGAAACACCATATATTTT | CASSPDRGWGNTIYF
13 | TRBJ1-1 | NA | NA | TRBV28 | TGTGCCAGCTGCGGCAGTTTGAACACTGAAGCTTTCTTT | CASCGSLNTEAFF
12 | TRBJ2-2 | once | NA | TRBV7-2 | TGTGCCAGCAGCCCCGGGACCGGGGAGCTGTTTTTT | CASSPGTGELFF
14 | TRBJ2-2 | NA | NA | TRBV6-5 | TGTGCCAGCAGTTACTTAGAGAACACCGGGGAGCTGTTTTTT | CASSYLENTGELFF
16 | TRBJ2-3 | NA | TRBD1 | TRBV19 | TGTGCCAGCCAGGGAACAGGGGTCGAGGGCACAGATACGCAGTATTTT | CASQGTGVEGTDTQYF
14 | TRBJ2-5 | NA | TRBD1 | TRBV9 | TGTGCCAGCAGCGAGGGACAGGGAACAGTGACCCAGTACTTC | CASSEGQGTVTQYF
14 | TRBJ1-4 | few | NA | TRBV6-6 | TGTGCCAGCAGTCCTCGGTGGGGGCTTGAAAAACTGTTTTTT | CASSPRWGLEKLFF
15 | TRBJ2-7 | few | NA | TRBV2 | TGTGCCAGTATCCCCAGCTCTCCCCAGTCGGGCGAGCAGTACTTC | CASIPSSPQSGEQYF
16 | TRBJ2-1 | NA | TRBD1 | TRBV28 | TGTGCCAGCAGACGGGCCGGGACAGGGGTCAACAATGAGCAGTTCTTC | CASRRAGTGVNNEQFF
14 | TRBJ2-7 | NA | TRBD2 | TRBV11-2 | TGTGCCAGCAGCCTTAGCGGGACGTCCCGCGAGCAGTACTTC | CASSLSGTSREQYF
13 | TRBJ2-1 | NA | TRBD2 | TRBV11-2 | TGTGCCAGCAGCTCCGGACTAGCGAATGAGCAGTTCTTC | CASSSGLANEQFF
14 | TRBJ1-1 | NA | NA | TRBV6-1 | TGTGCCAGCACCCCGGCGGGAAGGGACACTGAAGCTTTCTTT | CASTPAGRDTEAFF
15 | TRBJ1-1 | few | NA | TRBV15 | TGTGCCACCAGCAGTACCCCCGCAGGGAACACTGAAGCTTTCTTT | CATSSTPAGNTEAFF
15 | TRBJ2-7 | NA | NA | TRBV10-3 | TGTGCCATCAGTGAGCCCGCGGGGAGAGCCTACGAGCAGTACTTC | CAISEPAGRAYEQYF
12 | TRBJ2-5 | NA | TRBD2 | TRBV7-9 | TGTTCCACCTCGGGGGGGGGAGAGACCCAGTACTTC | CSTSGGGETQYF
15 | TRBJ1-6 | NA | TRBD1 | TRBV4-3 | TGCGCCAGCAGCCAGGAAACAGGGGGGCAATCACCCCTCCACTTT | CASSQETGGQSPLHF
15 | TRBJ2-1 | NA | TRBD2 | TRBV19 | TGTGCCAGTAGTCCCGGGACTAGCGGGAGCGGTGAGCAGTTCTTC | CASSPGTSGSGEQFF
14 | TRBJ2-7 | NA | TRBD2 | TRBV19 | TGTGCCAGTAGTATAAGCGGGGGCACCTACGAGCAGTACTTC | CASSISGGTYEQYF
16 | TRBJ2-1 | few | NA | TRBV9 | TGTGCCAGCAGCGTAGGTGGTAGCGGAGCCAGGAATGAGCAGTTCTTC | CASSVGGSGARNEQFF
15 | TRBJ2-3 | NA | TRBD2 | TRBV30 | TGTGCCTGGAGCCGACTAGCGGGGGGAACAGATACGCAGTATTTT | CAWSRLAGGTDTQYF
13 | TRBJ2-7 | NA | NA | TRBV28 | TGTGCCAGCAGCCCAGGAGGGGATTACGAGCAGTACTTC | CASSPGGDYEQYF
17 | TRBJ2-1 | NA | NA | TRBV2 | TGTGCCAGCAGCCCGGCGGGACTTTCTAGCTCCTACAATGAGCAGTTCTTC | CASSPAGLSSSYNEQFF